This entry lists 27 T cell receptor beta chains sequenced from one sample in a study of cytomegalovirus exposure and HLA in healthy donors. Vbeta (60) and Jbeta (13) primers were used in the PCR. Here immunoSEQ multiplex PCR was the method, and the copy in TCRdb shows in-frame clones only, minus some. The table has about 200,000 clones, over 75% seen once. Sequenced material: PBMCs. These receptors were taken from a man between 18 and 35 years old in good health and CMV-seronegative.

The V and J genes are TRBV30 and TRBJ1-1; 8 bases align to TRBD1. Trimming cost V 7 bases and J 3 bases; bases outside gene matches: 4. Germline V gene lookup returns CDR1 GTSNPN and CDR2 SVGIG (reference sequence). There are 12 residues in the CDR3. CDR3 in DNA: TGTGCCTTACCAGGGGGCCACACTGAAGCTTTCTTT. As protein: CALPGGHTEAFF. The entire variable domain, with the rest obtained from reference TRBV30 and TRBJ1-1, is as follows: SQTIHQWPATLVQPVGSPLSLECTVEGTSNPNLYWYRQAAGRGLQLLFYSVGIGQISSEVPQNLSASRPQDRQFILSSKKLLLSDSGFYLCALPGGHTEAFFGQGTRLTVV.

This clone was detected only once. The chain recombines TRBV12-5 with TRBJ1-2; D is undetermined. CDR1 is LGHNT and CDR2 is FRNRAP in the germline V gene. The CDR3 is 13 amino acids. Trimming left V 4 bases short and J 4 bases short, with 10 bases between. CDR3 nucleotides: TGTGCTAGTGGTTCCGACCCGGGCTATGGCTACACCTTC. Protein product: CASGSDPGYGYTF.

This clone was counted only a few times. CDR3 sequence (DNA): TGTGCCAGTGCTGGGTTTCTTAGCGTCTTTAGGAATGAGCAGTTCTTC. Amino acid sequence: CASAGFLSVFRNEQFF. V gene TRBV19 combines with J gene TRBJ2-1; the D gene is possibly TRBD2 (5 bases). The CDR3 runs to 16 residues. Germline CDR1 and CDR2: LNHDA and SQIVND (reference sequence). V lost 8 bases and J 7 bases, leaving 24 bases between the germline ends.

This chain connects TRBV5-6 to TRBJ1-2, with D possibly being TRBD1 (5 bases). Germline V gene lookup returns CDR1 SGHDT and CDR2 YYEEEE. This CDR3 has 18 residues. The V end lost 0 bases, the J end lost 4 bases, and 22 bases lay between the germline ends. The CDR3 DNA reads as TGTGCCAGCAGCTTGGAGGGGTACCTATGGGAGGAGCGCTATGGCTACACCTTC. Residues: CASSLEGYLWEERYGYTF.

This chain uses TRBV6-6 with TRBJ2-7; D might be TRBD1 (6 bases). CDR3 length: 15 residues. The V end lost 6 bases, the J end lost 1 base, and 16 bases lay between the germline ends. The germline V gene encodes CDR1 MNHNY and CDR2 SVGAGI (reference sequence). The CDR3 loop is CASRSGQLRSYEQYF. CDR3 in DNA: TGTGCCAGCAGATCTGGACAGTTAAGATCCTACGAGCAGTACTTC.

The chain combines TRBV5-1 with TRBJ2-3; maybe TRBD2 (5 bases). V lost 0 bases to trimming and J lost 6 bases, with 8 bases between them. The CDR3 consists of 13 residues. Germline V gives CDR1 SGHRS, CDR2 YFSETQ. This chain's CDR3 is CASSLAGEDTQYF. The CDR3, as DNA: TGCGCCAGCAGCTTGGCCGGGGAGGATACGCAGTATTTT.

To note about this clone: The sample contains more than one DNA sequence encoding this CDR3. The V and J genes are TRBV15 and TRBJ2-3; tentative D call: TRBD1 (5 bases). Between the trimmed V and J ends, which lost 3 bases and 4 bases, there was a span of 17 bases. This CDR3 comprises 16 residues. Germline values: CDR1 LNHNV, CDR2 YYDKDF (reference sequence). CDR3 amino acids: CATSSNRRVRADTQYF. CDR3 DNA sequence: TGTGCCACCAGCAGTAATCGCAGGGTTCGGGCAGATACGCAGTATTTT. Combining the CDR3 with reference TRBV15 and TRBJ2-3 gives the whole variable domain DAMVIQNPRYQVTQFGKPVTLSCSQTLNHNVMYWYQQKSSQAPKLLFHYYDKDFNNEADTPDNFQSRRPNTSFCFLDIRSPGLGDTAMYLCATSSNRRVRADTQYFGPGTRLTVL.

This chain connects TRBV28 to TRBJ2-1; TRBD2 is a possible D gene (5 bases). CDR1 is MDHEN, CDR2 SYDVKM, per germline. Trimming removed 1 base from V and 0 bases from J, with 7 bases in between. This CDR3 spans 15 amino acids. CDR3 region: CASSLLRVSYNEQFF. The CDR3 coding sequence is TGTGCCAGCAGTTTATTGCGGGTCTCCTACAATGAGCAGTTCTTC.

V and J are TRBV15 and TRBJ2-1; TRBD2 matches at 7 bases. V was pared by 0 bases and J by 6 bases, with 5 bases of the junction left unmatched. From germline, CDR1 is LNHNV and CDR2 YYDKDF (reference sequence). The CDR3 has 15 residues. CDR3 sequence reads: CATSRDAGEANEQFF. The CDR3 DNA follows: TGTGCCACCAGCAGAGATGCGGGAGAAGCCAATGAGCAGTTCTTC.

This chain uses TRBV6-6 with TRBJ2-7; 10 nucleotides match TRBD1. Germline assignment: CDR1 MNHNY and CDR2 SVGAGI (reference sequence). V was pared by 0 bases and J by 6 bases, with 5 bases of the junction left unmatched. CDR3 length: 15 residues. Written as DNA, the CDR3 is TGTGCCAGCAGTTACTCTGGGGGACAGGGGAGCGAGCAGTACTTC. Protein product: CASSYSGGQGSEQYF.

J is TRBJ1-4 and V is TRBV28, with a weak D call TRBD1 (6 bases). The length of the CDR3 is 13 residues. CDR1 is MDHEN, CDR2 SYDVKM, per germline. Trimming removed 7 bases at V and 2 bases at J, with 8 bases between. Written as DNA, the CDR3 is TGTGCCAGCATTAGGGGGACTAATGAAAAACTGTTTTTT. Residues: CASIRGTNEKLFF.

The J gene is TRBJ1-4, the V gene TRBV5-5; D not resolved. The CDR3 is 15 residues long. V was pared by 4 bases and J by 4 bases, with 14 bases between. Germline lookup yields CDR1 SGHKS and CDR2 YYEKEE (reference sequence). The CDR3 reads CASSPRAGINEKLFF. CDR3 nucleotide sequence: TGTGCCAGCAGCCCTCGGGCGGGGATTAATGAAAAACTGTTTTTT.

The chain is built from TRBV5-1 and TRBJ2-7; tentative D call: TRBD1 (6 bases). V gave up 1 base and J gave up 1 base, with 18 bases separating them. The CDR3 length is 17 residues. CDR1 SGHRS and CDR2 YFSETQ come from the germline V gene. CDR3 nucleotides: TGCGCCAGCAGCTTGTATACAGGGCTCTTTACTTCCTACGAGCAGTACTTC. It specifies CASSLYTGLFTSYEQYF.

This rearrangement joins TRBV27 to TRBJ2-6, with a weak D call TRBD1 (5 bases). The germline V gene has CDR1 MNHEY and CDR2 SMNVEV (reference sequence). The CDR3 is 17 amino acids. Between the trimmed V and J ends, which lost 3 bases and 0 bases, there was a span of 12 bases. The CDR3 DNA reads as TGTGCCAGCAGTTTGTGGGGCCAAGACTCTGGGGCCAACGTCCTGACTTTC. Translation gives CASSLWGQDSGANVLTF.

V gene TRBV7-9 combines with J gene TRBJ2-1; a possible D gene is TRBD2 (5 bases). The V gene's germline CDR1 is SEHNR and CDR2 FQNEAQ (reference sequence). The CDR3 consists of 15 residues. With 2 bases removed from V and 4 bases from J, the gap between germline ends came to 12 bases. CDR3 in amino acids: CASSLLGELYNEQFF. In DNA, the CDR3 is TGTGCCAGCAGCTTACTGGGAGAATTATACAATGAGCAGTTCTTC.

The genes are TRBV11-3 and TRBJ2-3; 7 bases align to TRBD2. Germline lookup yields CDR1 SGHNT and CDR2 YENEEA. V lost 1 base, J lost 4 bases, and 5 bases stayed unmatched. This CDR3 spans 15 amino acids. CDR3 DNA: TGTGCCAGCAGCTTAGGCGGACTAGATTCAGATACGCAGTATTTT. It is translated as CASSLGGLDSDTQYF.

J is TRBJ1-1 and V is TRBV29-1; 10 bases are shared with TRBD1. J lost 4 bases, V lost 1 base, and 21 bases had no gene match. The CDR3 totals 20 residues. The germline gives CDR1 SQVTM, CDR2 ANQGSEA. This CDR3 reads CSVEGFATGGEKGMSTEAFF. The DNA of the CDR3 is TGCAGCGTTGAAGGGTTCGCGACAGGGGGCGAAAAAGGAATGAGCACTGAAGCTTTCTTT.

CDR3 DNA sequence: TGTGCCAGCAGGTCGGAGGGTATTGGCACTGAAGCTTTCTTT. Residues: CASRSEGIGTEAFF. This chain joins TRBV6-1 and TRBJ1-1; the D is unclear. Trimming left V 6 bases short and J 4 bases short, with 15 bases between. The CDR3 totals 14 residues. The germline CDR1 and CDR2 sequences are MNHNS and SASEGT.

The chain employs TRBV7-8 and TRBJ2-2, with D possibly TRBD2 on 6 matching bases. V lost 1 base to trimming and J lost 9 bases, with 6 bases between them. The CDR3 runs to 12 residues. The germline V gene encodes CDR1 SGHVS and CDR2 FQNEAQ. The CDR3 DNA sequence: TGTGCCAGCAGCTTAGGCGGGAGGGAGCTGTTTTTT. Amino acids: CASSLGGRELFF.

The chain has TRBV10-3 and TRBJ2-1, with 10 nucleotides matching TRBD2. V lost 3 bases, J lost 0 bases, and 14 bases stayed unmatched. This CDR3 is built from 20 residues. Germline V gene sequence: CDR1 ENHRY, CDR2 SYGVKD. The CDR3 DNA reads TGTGCCATCAGTGATTTCGCCCAGCGGGAGGGATACAGCTCCTACAATGAGCAGTTCTTC. It specifies CAISDFAQREGYSSYNEQFF.

The chain combines TRBV6-1 with TRBJ1-5, with D possibly matching TRBD1 (6 bases). There are 12 residues in the CDR3. Per the germline V gene, CDR1 is MNHNS and CDR2 is SASEGT. The V end lost 8 bases, the J end lost 10 bases, and 15 bases lay between the germline ends. CDR3 nucleotide sequence: TGTGCCAGCGGGCCACAGGGTAGACCCCAGCATTTT. Translating gives CASGPQGRPQHF.

This clone was seen a few times. The chain recombines TRBV7-6 with TRBJ2-7; 9 bases agree with TRBD1. CDR3 size: 12 residues. V shed 3 bases, J shed 9 bases, and the junction held 3 bases outside the gene matches. Germline V gene lookup returns CDR1 SGHVS and CDR2 FNYEAQ. The CDR3 is CASSLGQGLQYF. The CDR3, as DNA: TGTGCCAGCAGCTTGGGACAGGGTTTGCAGTACTTC.

V and J are TRBV2 and TRBJ1-5; unclear D gene. V lost 3 bases to trimming and J lost 10 bases, with 16 bases between them. The CDR3 loop spans 14 amino acids. From germline, CDR1 is SNHLY and CDR2 FYNNEI. The chain's CDR3 is CASSDFYGGLPQHF. In DNA, the CDR3 is TGTGCCAGCAGTGATTTTTATGGAGGGCTCCCCCAGCATTTT.

The rearrangement links TRBV11-3 to TRBJ2-5; D is unclear. Per germline, CDR1 SGHNT and CDR2 YENEEA. V lost 1 base and J 5 bases, leaving 8 bases between the germline ends. The CDR3 length is 13 residues. The CDR3 bases are TGTGCCAGCAGCTTAGGTGCGTCGGAGACCCAGTACTTC. It specifies CASSLGASETQYF.

The sample holds a few counts of this clone. The CDR3 spells CASSQVGAPPYNEQFF. In DNA form, the CDR3 reads TGTGCCAGCAGCCAAGTTGGGGCGCCCCCGTACAATGAGCAGTTCTTC. The rearrangement links TRBV14 to TRBJ2-1; D may be TRBD1 (5 bases). V gave up 1 base and J gave up 4 bases, with 14 bases separating them. From germline, CDR1 is SGHDN and CDR2 FVKESK. CDR3 length equals 16 residues. The full variable domain, in which reference TRBV14 and TRBJ2-1 provide the parts outside the CDR3, is EAGVTQFPSHSVIEKGQTVTLRCDPISGHDNLYWYRRVMGKEIKFLLHFVKESKQDESGMPNNRFLAERTGGTYSTLKVQPAELEDSGVYFCASSQVGAPPYNEQFFGPGTRLTVL.

Concerning this clone: One end of the junction fails to match germline, which may point to a read error. The V call is TRBV4-3, the J call TRBJ2-7; 10 bases map to TRBD1. Germline V gene sequence: CDR1 LGHNA, CDR2 YSLEER. The CDR3 loop spans 16 amino acids. CDR3 in amino acids: CASSFSGTGETYDQYF. CDR3 DNA: TGCGCCAGCAGTTTCTCCGGGACAGGGGAAACCTACGATCAGTACTTC.

The chain carries TRBV11-3 and TRBJ2-3, with 8 bases lining up with TRBD1. The V and J ends lost 2 bases and 5 bases, in that order; junction bases with no gene match: 6. In germline, CDR1 is SGHNT, CDR2 YENEEA. This CDR3 comprises 15 residues. Here the CDR3 DNA reads TGTGCCAGCAGCTTAAGCAGGGGGCATGGAGATACGCAGTATTTT. It codes for CASSLSRGHGDTQYF.